The T cell receptor beta chain under discussion was sequenced for a study of T cell repertoires in cytomegalovirus infection (dated by TCRdb to 2018 to 2020). Regarding the complete study: The peptide stimulations were aimed at well-studied HLA-B-restricted epitopes as well as recently identified HLA-C-restricted CMV epitopes, whose presentation resists viral immunomodulation. Donor HLA type was relevant to the analysis, because carriage of CMV infection together with the matching HLA type was indicated by public TCR beta signatures. General study outcomes and caveats: The ex vivo response was dominated by HLA-C-restricted CMV-specific TCR beta clonotypes, which also provided the single most frequent clonotype in two of eight donors. Carriers of CMV infection plus the relevant HLA type were discriminated by the cumulative frequency of public TCR beta family members in the study cohort and in an independent roughly 350-donor cohort.

V is reduced by 5 bases and J by 2 bases, leaving a spacing of 18 bases between them. Spanning cysteine to phenylalanine, the CDR3 consists of 16 amino acids. Here the CDR3 DNA is all that survives: 48 bases in frame from base 1. CDR1 and CDR2 were assigned from the germline V gene as MNHEY and SVGEGT. Notes on this clonotype: Its antigen is unknown. Base qualities are missing; no much larger clone stands one base away.

The sample's treatment or condition, from its label and the paper: in vitro stimulation with specific CMV peptide epitopes to enrich CMV-specific T cells. The listed sequencing device is Illumina HiSeq 1500. In TCRdb, the public reads were trimmed at Q25 with fastp and aligned with MiXCR, with productive beta chains retained. Duplicate CDR3 protein sequences are folded into a single record with the most common DNA and genes. This sample lists about 900,000 distinct CDR3 sequences; around 29% were detected once. Together, the top ten hold roughly an eighth of the sample. The material sequenced was cultured CD8+ T cells from PBMCs, taken from culture after CMV antigen stimulation. The chain couples TRBV6-2 or TRBV6-3 to TRBJ1-1, with TRBD1 as a weak D call on 5 bases. This clonotype originated in a human donor in good health (CMV status not recorded). Some clones in this sample may be carry-over from other donors' samples. CDR3 loop: CASSARGRILNTEAFF. The DNA is TGTGCCAGCAGTGCCCGGGGGAGGATACTCAACACTGAAGCTTTCTTT.